The sequence of this T cell receptor (beta chain) was determined in a study of regulatory dendritic cells for organ transplantation. Allogeneic regulatory or mature dendritic cells were co-cultured for about 5 days with CFSE-labeled sorted T cells at 1:10. Memory T cells were CD45RO+, naive were CD45RA+, sorted by FACS. Some clones are missing from TCRdb's copy, which holds only in-frame ones; the method was immunoSEQ multiplex PCR. Here the sample spans about 4,400 clones, around 71% being singletons. Study-level results: Mature dendritic cells appeared to drive more memory CD8+ clonal expansion than regulatory ones.

The CDR3 is 13 residues long. V lost 8 bases, J lost 1 base, and 4 bases stayed unmatched. The germline V gene encodes CDR1 MNHEY and CDR2 SMNVEV (reference sequence). This clone was seen more than once but under ten times. The antigen is undetermined. The chain combines TRBV27 with TRBJ1-1, with 7 bases that match TRBD1. The TCR originated in a human donor in good health. The source material was memory CD8+ T cells from blood cultured with dendritic cells. The subset here: CD45RO+ memory T cells. CDR3 sequence: CASGRDRNTEAFF. The CDR3 DNA follows: TGTGCCAGCGGTCGGGACAGGAACACTGAAGCTTTCTTT.